This is a list of T cell receptor beta chains from one sample in a study of shared T cell receptors in the human thymus. Using immunoSEQ multiplex PCR, the repertoire was profiled, and TCRdb retains in-frame clones only, with some absent. The sample lists approximately 490,000 clones, 75% to 85% occurring once. A further study also used this sample, focusing on human thymus T cells.

Input material: thymocytes. These receptors originate from a boy in the first two years of life with a congenital heart defect. Each CDR3 is given with its conserved first and last residue. D genes are given only for firm matches. Clone size, where shown, is once, few, many, or a class for clones that have expanded.

j_gene | d_gene | abundance | v_gene | CDR3aa | CDR3nt
TRBJ2-7 | TRBD1 | - | TRBV15 | CATSRDRGLGEQYF | TGTGCCACCAGCAGGGACAGGGGGCTCGGCGAGCAGTACTTC
TRBJ2-7 | TRBD2 | - | TRBV11-2 | CASSSSGTRSYEQYF | TGTGCCAGCAGCTCTAGCGGGACCCGCTCCTACGAGCAGTACTTC
TRBJ2-3 | - | few | TRBV29-1 | CSVPSVGADTQYF | TGCAGCGTACCTTCTGTCGGGGCAGATACGCAGTATTTT
TRBJ1-1 | - | - | TRBV18 | CASSPPGHGEAFF | TGTGCCAGCTCACCACCGGGGCACGGTGAAGCTTTCTTT
TRBJ2-5 | TRBD1 | - | TRBV19 | CASSTRQGTAKTQYF | TGTGCCAGTAGTACCCGACAGGGAACGGCGAAGACCCAGTACTTC
TRBJ1-5 | TRBD1 | - | TRBV4-3 | CASSPRQGGEPQHF | TGCGCCAGCAGCCCCCGACAGGGGGGTGAGCCCCAGCATTTT
TRBJ2-7 | - | once | TRBV7-2 | CASSPSANEQYF | TGTGCCAGCAGCCCTAGCGCCAACGAGCAGTACTTC
TRBJ2-2 | - | - | TRBV2 | CASSADRFTGELFF | TGTGCCAGCAGCGCCGACAGATTCACCGGGGAGCTGTTTTTT
TRBJ2-2 | TRBD2 | - | TRBV5-6 | CASSSPAGTSGGGTGELFF | TGTGCCAGCAGCTCACCCGCTGGGACTAGCGGCGGGGGGACCGGGGAGCTGTTTTTT
TRBJ2-1 | - | - | TRBV15 | CATSRDSPHNEQFF | TGTGCCACCAGCAGGGACTCCCCCCACAATGAGCAGTTCTTC
TRBJ2-3 | TRBD1 | few | TRBV5-4 | CASSSQGLTDTQYF | TGTGCCAGCAGCTCACAGGGGTTGACAGATACGCAGTATTTT
TRBJ2-7 | - | few | TRBV30 | CAWSVRRILRGQYF | TGTGCCTGGAGTGTACGTCGGATCCTACGAGGGCAGTACTTC
TRBJ1-5 | TRBD1 | once | TRBV7-3 | CARRGPDQPQHF | TGTGCCAGGAGGGGGCCAGATCAGCCCCAGCATTTT
TRBJ2-3 | TRBD2 | - | TRBV30 | CAWNVDPIRTSHRDTQYF | TGTGCCTGGAACGTAGACCCCATTCGGACTAGTCATAGAGATACGCAGTATTTT
TRBJ2-3 | TRBD1 | - | TRBV5-4 | CASSSRGQGFADTQYF | TGTGCCAGCAGCTCTAGAGGACAGGGGTTTGCAGATACGCAGTATTTT
TRBJ2-7 | TRBD1 | once | TRBV27 | CASSPGQAKYEQYF | TGTGCCAGCAGTCCGGGACAGGCGAAATACGAGCAGTACTTC
TRBJ2-7 | TRBD1 | - | TRBV27 | CASSSTRQGRYEQYF | TGTGCCAGCAGTTCAACCCGACAGGGTCGGTACGAGCAGTACTTC
TRBJ1-1 | - | - | TRBV6-6 | CASSHGGEAFF | TGTGCCAGCAGTCACGGAGGGGAAGCTTTCTTT
TRBJ1-2 | - | - | TRBV4-3 | CASSQDRGREDYGYTF | TGCGCCAGCAGCCAAGATCGGGGAAGGGAGGACTATGGCTACACCTTC
TRBJ2-7 | TRBD2 | - | TRBV4-3 | CASSYKIEAGEYEQYF | TGCGCCAGCAGCTACAAGATAGAAGCGGGAGAATACGAGCAGTACTTC
TRBJ2-1 | - | - | TRBV21-1 | CASLPGRRYNEQFF | TGTGCCAGCCTCCCCGGGAGACGGTACAATGAGCAGTTCTTC
TRBJ2-3 | TRBD2 | - | TRBV30 | CARGTSGSTDTQYF | TGTGCCCGAGGGACTAGCGGGAGCACAGATACGCAGTATTTT
TRBJ1-2 | - | - | TRBV2 | CARGSPGGYGYTF | TGTGCCAGAGGTTCCCCGGGGGGCTATGGCTACACCTTC
TRBJ1-2 | - | once | TRBV6-5 | CASSYEGRREGYTF | TGTGCCAGCAGTTACGAGGGCAGACGGGAGGGCTACACCTTC
TRBJ2-3 | TRBD1 | - | TRBV27 | CASRGGTGLDTQYF | TGTGCCAGCAGAGGAGGGACAGGGCTGGATACGCAGTATTTT
TRBJ2-7 | TRBD2 | - | TRBV29-1 | CSVEVAGGSYEQYF | TGCAGCGTTGAAGTAGCGGGAGGCTCCTACGAGCAGTACTTC
TRBJ2-7 | - | - | TRBV7-9 | CASSLPSRAGRGFQKQYF | TGTGCCAGCAGCTTACCATCACGAGCCGGACGGGGGTTCCAAAAGCAGTACTTC
TRBJ2-7 | - | few | TRBV29-1 | CSVEGGGYEQYF | TGCAGCGTTGAAGGGGGAGGCTACGAGCAGTACTTC
TRBJ2-3 | TRBD2 | - | TRBV18 | CASSPTSGSADTQYF | TGTGCCAGCTCACCGACTAGCGGGAGCGCAGATACGCAGTATTTT
TRBJ2-7 | - | once | TRBV11-2 | CASSLDGSSYEQYF | TGTGCCAGCAGCTTAGACGGGTCCTCCTACGAGCAGTACTTC
TRBJ1-1 | - | - | TRBV15 | CATSRDGGGAFF | TGTGCCACCAGCAGAGATGGGGGGGGAGCTTTCTTT
TRBJ1-2 | - | - | TRBV18 | CASSPSGKPYYGYTF | TGTGCCAGCTCCCCGTCCGGGAAACCGTACTATGGCTACACCTTC
TRBJ1-5 | TRBD1 | - | TRBV7-9 | CASSSNRDSLYSNQPQHF | TGTGCCAGCAGCTCCAACCGGGACAGCCTTTATAGCAATCAGCCCCAGCATTTT
TRBJ1-4 | - | once | TRBV19 | CASSLRGTNEKLFF | TGTGCCAGTAGTTTACGGGGGACGAATGAAAAACTGTTTTTT
TRBJ2-7 | - | - | TRBV11-3 | CASSPSRRGPYEQYF | TGTGCCAGCAGCCCAAGTCGCAGGGGACCCTACGAGCAGTACTTC
TRBJ1-2 | TRBD1 | - | TRBV6-5 | CASSFARVPGGYIF | TGTGCCAGCAGTTTCGCACGGGTCCCAGGGGGCTACATCTTC
TRBJ1-2 | TRBD1 | - | TRBV6-1 | CASSEGGGGQERYGYTF | TGTGCCAGCAGTGAAGGGGGTGGAGGACAGGAACGATATGGCTACACCTTC
TRBJ2-7 | - | few | TRBV21-1 | CASSSLPGLFFPRLTYEQYF | TGTGCCAGCAGCTCCCTACCGGGACTATTTTTCCCCCGGCTGACCTACGAGCAGTACTTC
TRBJ2-1 | - | - | TRBV6-4 | CASSADGCGSRYNEQFF | TGTGCCAGCAGTGCTGACGGTTGCGGGTCTCGGTACAATGAGCAGTTCTTC
TRBJ2-7 | - | - | TRBV29-1 | CSVVTSSYEQYF | TGCAGCGTTGTCACCAGCTCCTACGAGCAGTACTTC
TRBJ2-5 | - | once | TRBV10-3 | CAISERGLPYQETQYF | TGTGCCATCAGTGAGCGAGGACTCCCGTACCAAGAGACCCAGTACTTC
TRBJ2-7 | TRBD1 | - | TRBV10-3 | CAISPINTGTGTYEQYF | TGTGCCATCAGTCCAATAAACACCGGGACAGGTACCTACGAGCAGTACTTC
TRBJ2-7 | - | - | TRBV7-2 | CASSLAQGWYEQYF | TGTGCCAGCAGCTTAGCGCAGGGATGGTACGAGCAGTACTTC
TRBJ2-1 | TRBD2 | - | TRBV19 | CASFSLAASSYNEQFF | TGTGCCAGTTTTTCGCTAGCGGCTAGCTCCTACAATGAGCAGTTCTTC